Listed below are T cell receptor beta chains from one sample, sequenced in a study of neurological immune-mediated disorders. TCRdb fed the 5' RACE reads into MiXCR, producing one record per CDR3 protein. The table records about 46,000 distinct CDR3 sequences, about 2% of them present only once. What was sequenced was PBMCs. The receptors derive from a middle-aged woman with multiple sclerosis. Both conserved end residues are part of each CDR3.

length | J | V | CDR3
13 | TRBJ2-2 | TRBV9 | CASSSYVTGELFF
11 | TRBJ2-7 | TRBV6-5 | CASSNAYEQYF
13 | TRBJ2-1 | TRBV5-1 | CASSPTNGNEQFF
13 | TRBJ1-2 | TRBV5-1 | CASSPQVNYGYTF
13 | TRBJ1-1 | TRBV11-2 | CASSPTVGSGAFF
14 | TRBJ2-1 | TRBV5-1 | CASSPRPGLNEQFF
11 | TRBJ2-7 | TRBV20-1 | CSASRFPEQYF
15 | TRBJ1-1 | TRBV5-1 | CASRRDGGGNTEAFF
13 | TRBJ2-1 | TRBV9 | CASSGDHYNEQFF
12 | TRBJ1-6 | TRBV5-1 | CASSLPGGPSHF
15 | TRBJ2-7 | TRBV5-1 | CASSALQGAPYEQYF
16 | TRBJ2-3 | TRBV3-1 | CASSVIAGGLTDTQYF
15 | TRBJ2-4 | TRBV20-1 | CSARDRGGGLDIQYF
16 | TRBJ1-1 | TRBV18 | CASSPPDRGLSTEAFF
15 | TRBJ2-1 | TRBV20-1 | CSASGPIPITNEQFF
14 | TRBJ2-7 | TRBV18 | CASSSDTQTYEQYF